This T cell receptor (beta chain) is drawn from a study of CD8 T cells in ankylosing spondylitis. Study outcomes and limitations: Disease-linked clones reportedly showed significant enrichment in matched ankylosing spondylitis synovial fluid. Disease-linked clones were CD8+ and relatively rare in peripheral blood. Certain motif variants had earlier appeared in reactive arthritis synovial fluid and blood.

The TCR beta libraries were generated through quantitative 5'-RACE incorporating molecular barcodes. TCRdb used MiXCR to reprocess the 5' RACE reads, holding one entry per CDR3 protein. Seen here are around 280,000 distinct CDR3 sequences, around 20% observed once, and the top ten hold 7.8%. This clonotype was observed many times. Its target is unknown. The V gene end was trimmed by 3 bases and the J gene end by 5 bases; junction bases not matched to a gene: 10. This CDR3 has 16 amino acids. Germline assignment: CDR1 SGHRS and CDR2 YFSETQ. The sequenced material came from blood, either unsorted or a sorted T cell fraction (not recorded which). This chain joins TRBV5-1 and TRBJ2-3; 9 positions match TRBD2. The receptor's source is a male donor with ankylosing spondylitis or in good health (not recorded which). CDR3 bases: TGCGCCAGCAGCTCCTCGACTAGCGGAACCGGAGATACGCAGTATTTT. Its protein is CASSSSTSGTGDTQYF.